The 22 T cell receptor beta chains below were found in one sample sequenced in a study of identical twins. Each CDR3 protein is one row after TCRdb ran MiXCR on the 5' RACE reads. The sample shows under 250,000 distinct CDR3 sequences, 7.5% of them seen only once. The same data also contributed to another study, on yellow fever vaccine responses in identical twins.

Sequences were obtained from CD8+ T cells sorted from blood. The receptors were sampled from a woman aged 18-30 years in good health.

There are a few counts of this clonotype. The chain uses TRBV2 and TRBJ1-5; D gene unclear. Looked up from germline, CDR1 is SNHLY and CDR2 is FYNNEI. With 8 bases removed from V and 1 base from J, the gap between germline ends came to 9 bases. This CDR3 region has 13 residues. This chain's CDR3 is CASAGSSNQPQHF. CDR3 bases: TGTGCCAGCGCGGGCAGCAGCAATCAGCCCCAGCATTTT.

The chain uses TRBV18 and TRBJ2-5; a weak D match, TRBD2 (6 bases). V was clipped by 0 bases and J by 4 bases, with 9 bases between them. The germline gives CDR1 KGHSH, CDR2 LQKENI. The CDR3 covers 14 residues. The CDR3 reads CASSPPTSTETQYF. The CDR3 DNA sequence: TGTGCCAGCTCACCACCTACTAGCACAGAGACCCAGTACTTC.

This clonotype was counted a few times. The chain couples TRBV7-6 to TRBJ1-1; D gene unclear. Germline V lookup: CDR1 SGHVS, CDR2 FNYEAQ. This CDR3 region has 15 residues. V was shortened by 1 base and J by 7 bases, with 16 bases between the two germline ends. The CDR3 coding sequence is TGTGCCAGCAGCTTAGAAGAGGGTTGGATCCGTGAAGCTTTCTTT. It yields the protein CASSLEEGWIREAFF.

This clonotype was counted between two and nine times. The chain links TRBV5-6 to TRBJ2-4; 11 bases are a match to TRBD1. The ends lost 2 bases at V and 11 bases at J; junction bases unmatched: 3. The CDR3 covers 13 residues. CDR1 is SGHDT and CDR2 is YYEEEE in the germline V gene. In DNA, the CDR3 is TGTGCCAGCAGCTTCGGGACAGGGGGGTTTCAGTACTTC. This sequence encodes CASSFGTGGFQYF.

This clonotype showed up many times. The CDR3 DNA is TGTGCCAGCAGCCCTAGCCAGCGAGATCGGTACTTC. This gives the protein CASSPSQRDRYF. The chain links TRBV28 to TRBJ2-7; D possibly corresponds to TRBD2 (5 bases). Looked up from germline, CDR1 is MDHEN and CDR2 is SYDVKM. The CDR3 sequence is 12 residues long. The V and J ends lost 6 bases and 12 bases respectively, with 18 bases between them.

This clonotype occurred a few times. The gene calls are TRBV19 and TRBJ2-5; D not resolved. Trimming pared 5 bases from V and 7 bases from J, leaving 11 bases between. Germline V gives CDR1 LNHDA, CDR2 SQIVND (reference sequence). The CDR3 runs 12 residues. The DNA for the CDR3 is TGTGCCAGTAGTCCCTCCGCCGGGACCCAGTACTTC. It translates to CASSPSAGTQYF. The entire variable domain, with the rest obtained from reference TRBV19 and TRBJ2-5, is as follows: DGGITQSPKYLFRKEGQNVTLSCEQNLNHDAMYWYRQDPGQGLRLIYYSQIVNDFQKGDIAEGYSVSREKKESFPLTVTSAQKNPTAFYLCASSPSAGTQYFGPGTRLLVL.

The chain couples TRBV2 to TRBJ2-7; D uncertain. The germline CDR1 and CDR2 sequences are SNHLY and FYNNEI. Trimming shortened V by 7 bases and J by 0 bases, and 10 bases separated the two germline ends. This CDR3 is 13 amino acids long. CDR3 loop: CASTAMGSYEQYF. In nucleotides, the CDR3 is TGTGCCAGCACCGCGATGGGCTCCTACGAGCAGTACTTC. Combining the CDR3 with reference TRBV2 and TRBJ2-7 gives the whole variable domain EPEVTQTPSHQVTQMGQEVILRCVPISNHLYFYWYRQILGQKVEFLVSFYNNEISEKSEIFDDQFSVERPDGSNFTLKIRSTKLEDSAMYFCASTAMGSYEQYFGPGTRLTVT.

This clonotype has ten or more counts. V usage is TRBV5-1 and J usage is TRBJ2-3, with D possibly TRBD1 on 5 matching bases. V lost 0 bases, J lost 4 bases, and 12 bases lay in between. The CDR3 extends over 15 amino acids. CDR1 is SGHRS and CDR2 is YFSETQ in the germline V gene. The DNA of the CDR3 is TGCGCCAGCAGCTTGGAAGGGGAACTGTCAGATACGCAGTATTTT. It codes for CASSLEGELSDTQYF.

This chain joins TRBV27 and TRBJ1-1, with TRBD1 as a possible D gene (6 bases). The V gene's germline CDR1 is MNHEY and CDR2 SMNVEV (reference sequence). V was pared by 5 bases and J by 7 bases, with 14 bases between. CDR3 length: 13 amino acids. The CDR3, as DNA: TGTGCCAGCAGTCCGGCAGGGGCAAATGAAGCTTTCTTT. This sequence encodes CASSPAGANEAFF.

This clonotype occurred a few times. The J gene is TRBJ1-1, the V gene TRBV15; D gene ambiguous. The ends were cut back, 0 bases at V and 2 bases at J, with 10 bases in the middle. Germline V gives CDR1 LNHNV, CDR2 YYDKDF (reference sequence). The CDR3 is 15 amino acids. The CDR3 loop reads CATSRDREGNTEAFF. The CDR3 DNA follows: TGTGCCACCAGCAGAGATCGGGAGGGCAACACTGAAGCTTTCTTT.

A few counts support this clonotype. The chain employs TRBV7-9 and TRBJ1-1; D ambiguous. The CDR3 is 15 amino acids. Trimming shortened V by 7 bases and J by 0 bases, and 15 bases separated the two germline ends. Germline V gives CDR1 SEHNR, CDR2 FQNEAQ (reference sequence). In DNA form, the CDR3 reads TGTGCCAGCACCCCTTCCCCGCTGATGAACACTGAAGCTTTCTTT. It yields the protein CASTPSPLMNTEAFF.

This clonotype was detected many times. The rearrangement uses TRBV21-1 and TRBJ1-5. TRBV21-1 is noted as a pseudogene. CDR3 length: 14 amino acids. DNA of the CDR3: TGTGCCAGCAGCAAAGTGCTTCCTGGTCAGCCCCAGCATTTT. This codes for CASSKVLPGQPQHF.

This chain connects TRBV27 to TRBJ2-7; 7 bases align to TRBD2. Germline V gives CDR1 MNHEY, CDR2 SMNVEV (reference sequence). V was clipped by 6 bases and J by 1 base; unmatched bases: 3. The CDR3 consists of 13 residues. CDR3: CASRSGGSYEQYF. In nucleotides, the CDR3 is TGTGCCAGCAGATCGGGGGGTTCCTACGAGCAGTACTTC.

This clonotype is a singleton in its sample. The chain links TRBV5-1 to TRBJ2-7; 8 bases match TRBD2. The CDR3 sequence is 13 residues long. The junction had 4 bases not matched to a gene; V was cut back by 7 bases and J by 1 base. The germline gives CDR1 SGHRS, CDR2 YFSETQ. CDR3 amino acids: CASAASGSYEQYF. For the CDR3, the DNA is TGCGCCAGCGCGGCTAGCGGGTCCTACGAGCAGTACTTC.

This clonotype appeared many times. The V call is TRBV28, the J call TRBJ2-7; TRBD1 is a possible D gene (7 bases). The V gene lost 3 bases and the J gene lost 4 bases, with 19 bases spanning the gap. The CDR3 is 16 residues long. Germline CDR1 reads MDHEN; CDR2 reads SYDVKM. CDR3 sequence reads: CASSFKGGGAGYEQYF. CDR3 nucleotides: TGTGCCAGCAGTTTTAAAGGAGGGGGCGCTGGTTACGAGCAGTACTTC. The full variable domain, completed using reference TRBV28 and TRBJ2-7, is DVKVTQSSRYLVKRTGEKVFLECVQDMDHENMFWYRQDPGLGLRLIYFSYDVKMKEKGDIPEGYSVSREKKERFSLILESASTNQTSMYLCASSFKGGGAGYEQYFGPGTRLTVT.

This clonotype was seen many times. The genes are TRBV12-3 or TRBV12-4 and TRBJ1-5; D unclear. The CDR3 contains 13 residues. V lost 9 bases, J lost 6 bases, and 15 bases lay in between. The DNA for the CDR3 is TGTGCCAGTTCGGGCGGGGTAGCTCAGCCCCAGCATTTT. It translates to CASSGGVAQPQHF.

This clonotype was recorded many times. V is TRBV29-1 and J is TRBJ2-1, with D perhaps matching TRBD1 (6 bases). Trimming took off 4 bases at V and 4 bases at J, with 17 bases between the two ends. The CDR3 runs 15 residues. Germline values: CDR1 SQVTM, CDR2 ANQGSEA. The CDR3 loop is CSVVGRDTLYNEQFF. The DNA for the CDR3 is TGCAGCGTTGTGGGCCGGGACACACTATACAATGAGCAGTTCTTC.

The chain couples TRBV9 to TRBJ2-1, with 8 bases fitting TRBD2. Germline-derived CDR1 and CDR2 are SGDLS and YYNGEE. The J segment lost 2 bases and the V segment lost 0 bases, leaving 19 bases of the junction unmatched. The CDR3 is made up of 21 amino acids. This CDR3 is CASSVEGLGTTREGPYNEQFF. In nucleotides, the CDR3 is TGTGCCAGCAGCGTAGAGGGTTTGGGGACAACTCGGGAGGGCCCCTACAATGAGCAGTTCTTC.

The J gene is TRBJ2-3, the V gene TRBV12-3 or TRBV12-4, with D unclear. The V gene lost 3 bases and the J gene lost 1 base, with 8 bases spanning the gap. CDR3 length: 14 residues. CDR3: CASSFMVGTDTQYF. The CDR3 DNA reads TGTGCCAGCAGTTTTATGGTTGGCACAGATACGCAGTATTTT.

This clonotype was detected only a few times. This chain uses TRBV11-1 with TRBJ2-1, with 8 bases fitting TRBD2. With 5 bases clipped from V and 0 bases from J, the junction kept 21 bases outside the gene matches. This CDR3 has 21 residues. The V gene's germline CDR1 is SGHAT and CDR2 FQDESV (reference sequence). CDR3 sequence: CASSPLPSASGSVSSYNEQFF. CDR3 sequence (DNA): TGTGCCAGCAGCCCCTTACCCTCCGCAAGCGGGAGCGTGAGCTCCTACAATGAGCAGTTCTTC.

This clonotype was detected ten times or more. The chain employs TRBV5-5 and TRBJ1-1; possibly TRBD1 for D (5 bases). Germline V gene lookup returns CDR1 SGHKS and CDR2 YYEKEE (reference sequence). V lost 4 bases and J lost 8, with 12 bases in between. This CDR3 region has 12 residues. CDR3 loop: CASSPWGEEAFF. The DNA for the CDR3 is TGTGCCAGCAGCCCTTGGGGGGAGGAAGCTTTCTTT.

There are many counts of this clonotype. V usage is TRBV6-2 or TRBV6-3 and J usage is TRBJ2-2; perhaps TRBD1 as D (5 bases). Trimming cost V 4 bases and J 5 bases, with 17 bases left between them. Germline V CDR1 and CDR2: MNHEY, SVGEGT. CDR3 size: 16 residues. For the CDR3, the DNA is TGTGCCAGCAGTTCCCCCGACAGATTATTGACCGGGGAGCTGTTTTTT. As protein: CASSSPDRLLTGELFF.